This T cell receptor (beta chain) was captured in a study of blood T cell repertoires in COVID-19. Study summary: Nucleic acid was either cDNA or gDNA, and it came from T cells, B-cell-depleted T cells, or PBMCs.

This CDR3 contains 13 residues. CDR1 is MGHDK, CDR2 SYGVNS, per germline. The V and J ends lost 2 bases and 0 bases respectively, with 5 bases between them. Libraries were prepared by immunoSEQ multiplex PCR; TCRdb keeps only in-frame clonotypes and omits some of them. The sample has over 95,000 clones, 85% seen once. The receptor was isolated from a human donor in a cohort sampled during active COVID-19. The material sequenced was peripheral blood. This chain links TRBV25-1 with TRBJ2-7; TRBD1 might be the D (5 bases). CDR3 nucleotide sequence: TGTGCCAGCAGTGAAGACAGCTCCTACGAGCAGTACTTC. Residues: CASSEDSSYEQYF.